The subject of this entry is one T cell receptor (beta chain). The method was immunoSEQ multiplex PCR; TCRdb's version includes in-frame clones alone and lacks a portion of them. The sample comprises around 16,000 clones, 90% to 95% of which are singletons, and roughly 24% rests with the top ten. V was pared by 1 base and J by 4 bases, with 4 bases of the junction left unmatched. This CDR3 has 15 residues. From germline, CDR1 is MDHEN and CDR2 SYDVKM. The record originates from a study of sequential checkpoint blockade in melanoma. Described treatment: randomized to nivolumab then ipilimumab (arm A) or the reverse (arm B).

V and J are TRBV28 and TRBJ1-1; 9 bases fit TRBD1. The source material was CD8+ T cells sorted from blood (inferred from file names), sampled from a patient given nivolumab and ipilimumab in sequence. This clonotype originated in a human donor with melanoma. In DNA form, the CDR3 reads TGTGCCAGCAGTTTATCCCGGACAGGGGCCACTGAAGCTTTCTTT. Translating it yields CASSLSRTGATEAFF.